The source of this T cell receptor (beta chain) is a study of blood T cell repertoires in COVID-19. The CDR3 totals 17 residues. The germline V gene encodes CDR1 LGHDT and CDR2 YNNKEL (reference sequence). V shed 7 bases, J shed 1 base, and the junction held 10 bases outside the gene matches. This clone was counted a few times. The protocol was immunoSEQ multiplex PCR, while the TCRdb copy is restricted to in-frame clones and leaves out a portion. The data hold about 59,000 clones, with around 87% observed a single time. The chain employs TRBV3-1 (or the pseudogene TRBV3-2) and TRBJ2-3; TRBD2 agrees at 11 bases. Source material: peripheral blood. This sequence was found in a man in his 60s with active or convalescent COVID-19. The CDR3 DNA reads TGTGCCAGCAACAGTTACGGGACTAGCGGACGCACAGATACGCAGTATTTT. Translation gives CASNSYGTSGRTDTQYF.